This section outlines one T cell receptor beta chain sequence together with its context. Its antigen is currently unknown. Sample-barcoded 5' priming and a J-beta primer mix drove a second PCR of about 6 to 12 cycles. In TCRdb, the 5' RACE reads were re-called with MiXCR into one record per CDR3 protein. The sample lists 1.5 million to 2 million distinct CDR3 sequences, about 28% occurring once. V gave up 0 bases and J gave up 2 bases; unmatched junction bases: 10. In germline, CDR1 is LGHNA, CDR2 YNFKEQ. The length of the CDR3 is 18 residues. These data originate in a study of blood T cells in healthy people across ages. Each sample had at least 6.5 million PBMCs isolated. Total RNA was extracted at no less than 5.5 micrograms per sample. Overall study results and limits: Shifts in expanded clonotypes may have been confounded by donor CMV status, which was unknown.

The receptor comes from a woman under 40 in good health. Sequencing input: blood. The chain combines TRBV4-2 with TRBJ2-3, with 8 positions matching TRBD1. CDR3 protein: CASSQDLPGQGPTDTQYF. The CDR3 region has the DNA TGTGCCAGCAGCCAAGATTTACCAGGACAGGGACCCACAGATACGCAGTATTTT.